This T cell receptor (beta chain) was captured in a study of T-cell memory formation after mild COVID-19. The study's findings and limits: Within pre-infection memory, some responding clones were found, suggesting cross-reactive memory joined. Of the contracting clones, CD4+ ones lay mainly in CM and EM, and CD8+ ones in EMRA.

In TCRdb, the 5' RACE reads were re-called with MiXCR into one record per CDR3 protein. The sample carries approximately 250,000 distinct CDR3 sequences, roughly a sixth recorded once. Germline CDR1 and CDR2: SGHRS and YFSETQ. The CDR3 covers 15 residues. The ends were cut back, 7 bases at V and 2 bases at J, with 19 bases in the middle. A few counts support this clonotype. What it binds is not known. The chain carries TRBV5-1 and TRBJ2-7; TRBD2 might be the D (7 bases). Sequencing input: PBMCs or a T cell subset sorted from them (not recorded which). The clonotype comes from a man aged 18 to 30 who had mild COVID-19 (a few samples of this study predate the infection). Cell type and time point are not known. CDR3 DNA: TGCGCCAGCGCTGCCGAGGAGGGGGGGCCCTACGAGCAGTACTTC. Translation gives CASAAEEGGPYEQYF.